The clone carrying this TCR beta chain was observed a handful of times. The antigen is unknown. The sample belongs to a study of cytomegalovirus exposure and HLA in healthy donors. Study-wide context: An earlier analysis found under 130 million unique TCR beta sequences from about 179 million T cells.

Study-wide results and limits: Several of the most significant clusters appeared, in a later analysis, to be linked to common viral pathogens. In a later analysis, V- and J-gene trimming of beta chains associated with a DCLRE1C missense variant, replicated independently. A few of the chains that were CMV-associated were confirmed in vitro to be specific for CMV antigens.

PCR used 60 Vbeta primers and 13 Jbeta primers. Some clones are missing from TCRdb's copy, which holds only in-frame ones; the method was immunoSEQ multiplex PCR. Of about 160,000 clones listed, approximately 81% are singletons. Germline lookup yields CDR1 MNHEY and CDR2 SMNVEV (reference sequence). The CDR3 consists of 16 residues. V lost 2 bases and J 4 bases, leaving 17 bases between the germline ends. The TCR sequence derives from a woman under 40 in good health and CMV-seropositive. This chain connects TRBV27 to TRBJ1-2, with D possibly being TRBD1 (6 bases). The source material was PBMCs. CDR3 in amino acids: CASSLIGAGALYGYTF. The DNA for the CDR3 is TGTGCCAGCAGTTTAATAGGGGCAGGGGCCCTCTATGGCTACACCTTC.